The source of this T cell receptor beta chain is a study of T-cell reconstitution after alpha-beta-depleted transplantation in children. Molecular barcoding with unique molecular identifiers was used for the TCRbeta library. TCRdb reprocessed the PCR reads via MiXCR and lists one record per CDR3 protein. The sample has 200,000 to 250,000 distinct CDR3 sequences; 12% are singletons. The sequence came from a human donor who donated a stem cell graft to a child with acute lymphoblastic leukemia. Sample: PBMCs from the stem cell graft donor, taken from the stem cell graft.

CDR3 coding DNA: TGCGCCAGCAGCTTTTCTCATAGCGGGGGTACCCAAGAGACCCAGTACTTC. Amino acids: CASSFSHSGGTQETQYF. The chain links TRBV5-1 to TRBJ2-5, with 9 nucleotides matching TRBD2. Losses at the gene ends were 2 bases for V and 1 base for J; bases not matched to a gene: 9. The CDR3 has 17 residues. From germline, CDR1 is SGHRS and CDR2 YFSETQ.